This T cell receptor beta chain was captured in a study of OX40 agonist ivuxolimab in advanced cancers. Generated by immunoSEQ multiplex PCR, the TCRdb table keeps only in-frame clones and is missing some. The sample holds approximately 12,000 clones, around four fifths seen once. Here the sequenced sample was CD4+ or CD8+ T cells sorted from blood, taken in a trial of the OX40 agonist ivuxolimab. This clonotype was sampled from an adult with an advanced solid tumor such as melanoma, head and neck, liver or kidney cancer.

The CDR3 region has the DNA TGTGCCACCAGCAGTAGCGGGGTACCTTTGACCGGGGAGCTGTTTTTT. The encoded protein is CATSSSGVPLTGELFF. The chain employs TRBV15 and TRBJ2-2; 8 positions match TRBD2. CDR3 length: 16 amino acids. V was clipped by 3 bases and J by 5 bases; unmatched bases: 8. Germline V gene sequence: CDR1 LNHNV, CDR2 YYDKDF (reference sequence).